This T cell receptor (beta chain) was recovered during a study of technical replicates of blood from several donors. The table came from immunoSEQ multiplex PCR; TCRdb's copy has only in-frame clones and leaves some out. The sample has about 68,000 clones; about 97% are singletons. Germline trimming cut 0 bases from V and 3 bases from J; bases unmatched to any gene: 3. CDR1 and CDR2 from the germline V gene are SGHRS and YFSETQ. The CDR3 spans 14 residues. Sequences were obtained from T cells isolated from PBMCs. The origin of this receptor is a human donor in good health. The J gene is TRBJ2-7, the V gene TRBV5-1; the match to TRBD1 covers 7 bases. As DNA, the CDR3 is TGCGCCAGCAGCTTGGGGGACAGCCACTACGAGCAGTACTTC. Translated: CASSLGDSHYEQYF.